The 29 T cell receptor beta chains presented below share a single source sample, sequenced in a study of cytomegalovirus exposure and HLA in healthy donors. The study ran its PCR with 60 Vbeta and 13 Jbeta primers. Profiling relied on immunoSEQ multiplex PCR, and the TCRdb table lists in-frame clones only, not all of them. The sample includes tens of thousands of clones. The specimen was PBMCs. The receptors come from a young woman in good health and CMV-seronegative.

J is TRBJ1-1 and V is TRBV11-3, with 7 bases aligning to TRBD1. CDR3 length equals 13 residues. J was trimmed by 9 bases and V by 5 bases; bases with no gene match: 9. The V gene's germline CDR1 is SGHNT and CDR2 YENEEA. The CDR3 is CASSPGQVAQAFF. The CDR3 nucleotides are TGTGCCAGCAGCCCCGGACAGGTCGCCCAAGCTTTCTTT.

The chain employs TRBV30 and TRBJ1-1; D is ambiguous. V was shortened by 4 bases and J by 0 bases, with 9 bases between the two germline ends. The CDR3 totals 13 residues. Per germline, CDR1 GTSNPN and CDR2 SVGIG (reference sequence). The CDR3 DNA follows: TGTGCCTGGACCCAACAGATGAACACTGAAGCTTTCTTT. This encodes CAWTQQMNTEAFF. The full variable domain, in which reference TRBV30 and TRBJ1-1 provide the parts outside the CDR3, is SQTIHQWPATLVQPVGSPLSLECTVEGTSNPNLYWYRQAAGRGLQLLFYSVGIGQISSEVPQNLSASRPQDRQFILSSKKLLLSDSGFYLCAWTQQMNTEAFFGQGTRLTVV.

This chain uses TRBV11-2 with TRBJ2-2; tentative D call: TRBD2 (6 bases). The CDR3 is 14 residues long. In germline, CDR1 is SGHAT, CDR2 FQNNGV. Trimming pared 5 bases from V and 4 bases from J, leaving 11 bases between. In nucleotides, the CDR3 is TGTGCCAGCAGCCCGGACTATCCCACCGGGGAGCTGTTTTTT. Translated, it gives CASSPDYPTGELFF.

This chain links TRBV5-1 with TRBJ1-2; 8 nucleotides align to TRBD1. CDR3 length: 13 residues. CDR1 is SGHRS and CDR2 is YFSETQ in the germline V gene. The trim removed 4 bases at V and 7 bases at J, leaving 6 bases unmatched. The CDR3 sequence: CASSIGQGLGYTF. In nucleotides, the CDR3 is TGCGCCAGCAGCATCGGACAGGGCCTTGGCTACACCTTC.

This chain links TRBV5-1 with TRBJ2-7; 7 bases agree with TRBD2. The junction had 6 bases not matched to a gene; V was cut back by 4 bases and J by 2 bases. Germline-derived CDR1 and CDR2 are SGHRS and YFSETQ. The CDR3 is made up of 14 amino acids. This CDR3 reads CASSQWTSTYEQYF. The CDR3 nucleotides read TGCGCCAGCAGCCAGTGGACTAGTACCTACGAGCAGTACTTC.

The chain carries TRBV9 and TRBJ1-1; tentative D call: TRBD1 (6 bases). Per germline, CDR1 SGDLS and CDR2 YYNGEE. There are 15 residues in the CDR3. The V gene lost 4 bases and the J gene lost 0 bases, with 13 bases spanning the gap. CDR3 region: CASSPVGDMNTEAFF. In DNA, the CDR3 is TGTGCCAGCAGCCCAGTTGGGGACATGAACACTGAAGCTTTCTTT.

J is TRBJ2-5 and V is TRBV7-9, with 12 nucleotides matching TRBD2. The CDR3 loop spans 16 amino acids. The V gene end was trimmed by 5 bases and the J gene end by 5 bases; junction bases not matched to a gene: 9. Looked up from germline, CDR1 is SEHNR and CDR2 is FQNEAQ (reference sequence). CDR3 in amino acids: CASSGGRLAGVETQYF. The CDR3, as DNA: TGTGCCAGCAGCGGAGGCCGACTAGCGGGGGTCGAGACCCAGTACTTC.

This chain joins TRBV28 and TRBJ2-1; D may be TRBD2 (5 bases). Germline V gives CDR1 MDHEN, CDR2 SYDVKM. Trimming pared 5 bases from V and 6 bases from J, leaving 14 bases between. CDR3 length equals 14 residues. CDR3 DNA: TGTGCCAGCAGTCCATTAGCGACGGGCAATGAGCAGTTCTTC. Its translation is CASSPLATGNEQFF. Drawing the rest from reference TRBV28 and TRBJ2-1, the complete variable domain is DVKVTQSSRYLVKRTGEKVFLECVQDMDHENMFWYRQDPGLGLRLIYFSYDVKMKEKGDIPEGYSVSREKKERFSLILESASTNQTSMYLCASSPLATGNEQFFGPGTRLTVL.

This chain connects TRBV30 to TRBJ2-3; 7 bases match TRBD2. Germline V CDR1 and CDR2: GTSNPN, SVGIG (reference sequence). The ends lost 8 bases at V and 1 base at J; junction bases unmatched: 12. The CDR3 runs 15 residues. The CDR3 loop reads CAIAGGLAGTDTQYF. Written as DNA, the CDR3 is TGTGCCATTGCCGGCGGGCTAGCGGGCACAGATACGCAGTATTTT.

This chain connects TRBV7-2 to TRBJ2-7; 9 positions agree with TRBD2. The CDR3 has 16 residues. V shed 4 bases and J 1 base; nucleotides not matched to a gene: 8. Germline CDR1 and CDR2: SGHTA and FQGNSA. As DNA, the CDR3 is TGTGCCAGCAGCTCTACTAGCGGGTACCTATCCTACGAGCAGTACTTC. Encoded protein: CASSSTSGYLSYEQYF.

The chain links TRBV9 to TRBJ1-1, with D tentatively TRBD1 (6 bases). V was cut by 0 bases and J by 5 bases, with 11 bases left in between. Germline CDR1 and CDR2: SGDLS and YYNGEE. The CDR3 has 14 residues. The CDR3: CASSVGNRDTEAFF. The CDR3 DNA is TGTGCCAGCAGCGTAGGTAACAGGGATACTGAAGCTTTCTTT.

This chain joins TRBV6-1 and TRBJ2-1; 7 bases are a match to TRBD1. Trimming took 6 bases from V and 5 from J; bases not matched to a gene: 10. The V gene's germline CDR1 is MNHNS and CDR2 SASEGT. CDR3 size: 15 residues. The chain's CDR3 is CASSTDRDTDNEQFF. In nucleotides, the CDR3 is TGTGCCAGCAGCACAGACAGGGACACGGACAATGAGCAGTTCTTC.

This chain uses TRBV9 with TRBJ2-7, with 12 positions matching TRBD2. With 7 bases clipped from V and 7 bases from J, the junction kept 9 bases outside the gene matches. The CDR3 spans 14 residues. Germline CDR1 and CDR2: SGDLS and YYNGEE. CDR3 sequence reads: CASGRTSGTLEQYF. CDR3 DNA: TGTGCCAGCGGAAGGACTAGCGGGACCCTAGAGCAGTACTTC.

The genes are TRBV7-3 and TRBJ2-1, with 11 positions matching TRBD2. V shed 2 bases and J 5 bases; nucleotides not matched to a gene: 5. The CDR3 runs to 16 residues. The germline gives CDR1 SGHTA, CDR2 FQGTGA. CDR3 nucleotide sequence: TGTGCCAGCAGCTTATTCTCTAGCGGGGGGAACAATGAGCAGTTCTTC. This encodes CASSLFSSGGNNEQFF.

The chain has TRBV9 and TRBJ1-2; D might be TRBD1 (6 bases). Germline CDR1 and CDR2: SGDLS and YYNGEE. V was shortened by 3 bases and J by 4 bases, with 10 bases between the two germline ends. The CDR3 is made up of 13 amino acids. The CDR3 DNA reads as TGTGCCAGCAGCGACAGGGCACTCTATGGCTACACCTTC. This encodes CASSDRALYGYTF.

V and J are TRBV18 and TRBJ2-7; 7 nucleotides align to TRBD2. The V gene end was trimmed by 7 bases and the J gene end by 2 bases; junction bases not matched to a gene: 8. This CDR3 has 14 amino acids. Germline loops: CDR1 KGHSH, CDR2 LQKENI. CDR3 protein: CASWEGSATYEQYF. The CDR3, as DNA: TGTGCCAGCTGGGAGGGGTCAGCTACCTACGAGCAGTACTTC.

The CDR3 region is CASSLEGEREQYF. The DNA for the CDR3 is TGTGCCAGCAGCTTGGAAGGGGAAAGGGAGCAGTACTTC. The chain employs TRBV5-5 and TRBJ2-7, with D possibly TRBD1 on 5 matching bases. Trimming cost V 0 bases and J 7 bases, with 11 bases left between them. Germline V CDR1 and CDR2: SGHKS, YYEKEE (reference sequence). The CDR3 covers 13 residues.

The rearrangement uses TRBV9 and TRBJ1-6; the D gene is possibly TRBD1 (6 bases). The CDR3 contains 14 residues. Germline CDR1 is SGDLS and CDR2 is YYNGEE. Trimming took 0 bases from V and 11 from J, leaving 12 bases between them. The CDR3: CASSVGRGLAPLHF. CDR3 coding DNA: TGTGCCAGCAGCGTAGGCAGGGGTTTGGCACCCCTCCACTTT.

This CDR3 reads CASRLAGAYEQYF. As DNA, the CDR3 is TGTGCCAGCAGGTTAGCGGGAGCCTACGAGCAGTACTTC. The chain uses TRBV5-8 and TRBJ2-7; 9 positions match TRBD2. From germline, CDR1 is SGHTS and CDR2 YDEGEE. V was clipped by 5 bases and J by 2 bases; unmatched bases: 2. The CDR3 contains 13 residues.

The chain couples TRBV5-1 to TRBJ1-1; weak D call: TRBD1 (5 bases). CDR1 is SGHRS and CDR2 is YFSETQ in the germline V gene. This CDR3 is 14 amino acids long. The V and J ends lost 0 bases and 4 bases respectively, with 10 bases between them. The CDR3 region has the DNA TGCGCCAGCAGCTTGGATGGAGGGGCCACTGAAGCTTTCTTT. It yields the protein CASSLDGGATEAFF.

The rearrangement uses TRBV28 and TRBJ1-2; TRBD1 aligns across 8 bases. V lost 5 bases to trimming and J lost 1 base; unmatched junction nucleotides: 3. In germline, CDR1 is MDHEN, CDR2 SYDVKM. This CDR3 contains 14 residues. The CDR3 bases are TGTGCCAGCAGTCCGGGACAGGTTAACTATGGCTACACCTTC. It is translated as CASSPGQVNYGYTF.

The V gene is TRBV9, the J gene TRBJ2-7; TRBD1 aligns across 7 bases. After removal of 4 bases from V and 1 base from J, the junction contained 8 bases not matched to a gene. CDR3 length equals 15 residues. Germline-derived CDR1 and CDR2 are SGDLS and YYNGEE. CDR3 coding DNA: TGTGCCAGCAGCATAGGGGGCCTGGCTTCCTACGAGCAGTACTTC. Its protein product is CASSIGGLASYEQYF.

This chain links TRBV9 with TRBJ1-2; TRBD1 matches at 7 bases. Germline lookup yields CDR1 SGDLS and CDR2 YYNGEE. This CDR3 spans 15 amino acids. The junction had 12 bases not matched to a gene; V was cut back by 3 bases and J by 7 bases. Here the CDR3 reads CASSAPGGGLGGYTF. The CDR3 DNA is TGTGCCAGCAGCGCGCCAGGAGGGGGCTTGGGTGGCTACACCTTC.

V is TRBV13 and J is TRBJ1-5, with a possible D match to TRBD1 (6 bases). Deletions cut 0 bases from V and 4 bases from J, with 7 bases between. The CDR3 totals 14 residues. Germline V gene data show CDR1 as PRHDT and CDR2 as FYEKMQ (reference sequence). The CDR3 nucleotides are TGTGCCAGCAGCTTAGGTACAGGGAATCAGCCCCAGCATTTT. Its protein is CASSLGTGNQPQHF.

The rearrangement links TRBV19 to TRBJ2-7, with D possibly matching TRBD2 (5 bases). This CDR3 contains 16 residues. The germline gives CDR1 LNHDA, CDR2 SQIVND (reference sequence). V shed 4 bases and J shed 3 bases, with 19 bases lying between them. Here the CDR3 DNA reads TGTGCCAGTAGTAACGTAGGACTGTTCGGGGACTACGAGCAGTACTTC. This gives the protein CASSNVGLFGDYEQYF. The variable domain in full, completed from reference TRBV19 and TRBJ2-7, reads DGGITQSPKYLFRKEGQNVTLSCEQNLNHDAMYWYRQDPGQGLRLIYYSQIVNDFQKGDIAEGYSVSREKKESFPLTVTSAQKNPTAFYLCASSNVGLFGDYEQYFGPGTRLTVT.

V gene TRBV9 combines with J gene TRBJ2-7; possibly TRBD2 for D (6 bases). Between the trimmed V and J ends, which lost 0 bases and 5 bases, there was a span of 9 bases. The germline V gene encodes CDR1 SGDLS and CDR2 YYNGEE. The CDR3 runs to 13 residues. This CDR3 is CASSVGGVDEQYF. The DNA of the CDR3 is TGTGCCAGCAGCGTAGGGGGGGTCGACGAGCAGTACTTC.

The chain is built from TRBV5-5 and TRBJ1-1; D is undetermined. Germline V gene data show CDR1 as SGHKS and CDR2 as YYEKEE (reference sequence). CDR3 length: 14 residues. With 2 bases removed from V and 2 bases from J, the gap between germline ends came to 10 bases. DNA of the CDR3: TGTGCCAGCAGCTTTTCCCTAGGAAACACTGAAGCTTTCTTT. This gives the protein CASSFSLGNTEAFF. The full variable domain, in which reference TRBV5-5 and TRBJ1-1 provide the parts outside the CDR3, is DAGVTQSPTHLIKTRGQQVTLRCSPISGHKSVSWYQQVLGQGPQFIFQYYEKEERGRGNFPDRFSARQFPNYSSELNVNALLLGDSALYLCASSFSLGNTEAFFGQGTRLTVV.

The chain couples TRBV30 to TRBJ1-3; D possibly corresponds to TRBD1 (6 bases). Trimming took 0 bases from V and 0 from J, leaving 18 bases between them. Germline V gene data show CDR1 as GTSNPN and CDR2 as SVGIG (reference sequence). This CDR3 is 18 amino acids long. The CDR3 loop reads CAWSVERGTSSSGNTIYF. Written as DNA, the CDR3 is TGTGCCTGGAGTGTAGAGAGGGGGACATCGAGCTCTGGAAACACCATATATTTT.

The chain employs TRBV4-2 and TRBJ2-2; the match to TRBD1 covers 9 bases. V dropped 0 bases and J dropped 7; count of bases not matched to a gene: 6. CDR3 length: 16 residues. CDR1 and CDR2 from the germline V gene are LGHNA and YNFKEQ. As DNA, the CDR3 is TGTGCCAGCAGCCAAGAGGGACAGGGATATGGCGGGGAGCTGTTTTTT. Residues: CASSQEGQGYGGELFF.